This T cell receptor beta chain was identified in a study of identical twins. This clonotype came up a few times. The CDR3 has 16 amino acids. V gave up 2 bases and J gave up 4 bases; unmatched junction bases: 7. Germline assignment: CDR1 DFQATT and CDR2 SNEGSKA (reference sequence). TCRdb re-analysed the 5' RACE reads in MiXCR, keeping a single row per CDR3 protein. The sample contains about 550,000 distinct CDR3 sequences, about 20% of which appear only once. This sample was shared with a second study, whose subject was yellow fever vaccine responses in identical twins.

This TCR was sampled from a young woman in good health. The sequencing input was CD4+ T cells sorted from blood. V is TRBV20-1 and J is TRBJ2-1, with TRBD2 identical over 11 bases. CDR3: CSARPSGRSPYNEQFF. Written as DNA, the CDR3 is TGCAGTGCTAGACCTAGCGGGAGGTCCCCTTACAATGAGCAGTTCTTC.